This T cell receptor (beta chain) is drawn from a study of cytomegalovirus exposure and HLA in healthy donors. Primers: 60 Vbeta forward and 13 Jbeta reverse. The method was immunoSEQ multiplex PCR; TCRdb's version includes in-frame clones alone and lacks a portion of them. The sample lists roughly 100,000 clones; approximately 69% were seen once. The sequencing sample was made of PBMCs. The source of this sequence is a man aged 25-40 years in good health and CMV-seronegative.

Written as DNA, the CDR3 is TGTGCCAGCAGCGAGGGGGCCAGGGAGGTAAATGAGCAGTTCTTC. Residues: CASSEGAREVNEQFF. The rearrangement uses TRBV9 and TRBJ2-1, with a possible D match to TRBD1 (7 bases). CDR3 length equals 15 residues. The ends were cut back, 3 bases at V and 7 bases at J, with 17 bases in the middle. CDR1 is SGDLS, CDR2 YYNGEE, per germline.